This is a list of T cell receptor beta chains from one sample in a study of blood T cells in healthy people across ages. TCRdb redid the calling of the 5' RACE reads with MiXCR, one entry per CDR3 protein. The sample holds about 800,000 distinct CDR3 sequences, about 25% seen once. This same sample was also part of a study on T cells of mothers and their children.

The source material was blood. The receptors were sampled from a boy younger than 18 in good health. Each CDR3 is given with its conserved first and last residue. A D gene is named only where the DNA matches it firmly. Clone size appears in some rows only: once, few, many, or a class for an expanded clone.

d_call	clone_size	v_call	j_call	cdr3_aa	cdr3_nt
.	few	TRBV12-3/TRBV12-4	TRBJ2-5	CASSLTRGSGETQYF	TGTGCCAGCAGTTTAACTCGGGGATCAGGGGAGACCCAGTACTTC
.	.	TRBV7-9	TRBJ2-7	CASSLVFGGITHEQYF	TGTGCCAGCAGCTTAGTGTTCGGCGGGATTACCCACGAGCAGTACTTC
.	.	TRBV18	TRBJ2-5	CASSQRRPETQYF	TGTGCCAGCTCACAAAGGCGGCCAGAGACCCAGTACTTC
TRBD1	.	TRBV11-2	TRBJ1-2	CASSAITGQANYGYTF	TGTGCCAGCAGCGCCATTACGGGACAGGCTAACTATGGCTACACCTTC
TRBD2	.	TRBV20-1	TRBJ2-1	CSARSFLAGGTSSYNEQFF	TGCAGTGCTAGATCCTTCTTAGCGGGAGGGACGAGCTCCTACAATGAGCAGTTCTTC
TRBD1	few	TRBV7-9	TRBJ1-4	CASSRGTEGEKLFF	TGTGCCAGCAGCCGTGGGACAGAGGGAGAAAAACTGTTTTTT
.	.	TRBV28	TRBJ2-7	CASSIQKTDSYEQYF	TGTGCCAGCAGCATACAGAAGACAGACAGTTACGAGCAGTACTTC
.	few	TRBV7-2	TRBJ2-1	CASSLRMGFYNEQFF	TGTGCCAGCAGCCTCCGGATGGGGTTCTACAATGAGCAGTTCTTC
.	.	TRBV28	TRBJ2-5	CASSRAWARETQYF	TGTGCCAGCAGTCGGGCATGGGCGCGAGAGACCCAGTACTTC
TRBD2	few	TRBV20-1	TRBJ2-5	CSAREGTSGLQETQYF	TGCAGTGCTAGAGAAGGGACTAGCGGGCTCCAAGAGACCCAGTACTTC
.	.	TRBV27	TRBJ1-5	CASSSTPTNQPQHF	TGTGCCAGCAGTTCGACCCCGACGAATCAGCCCCAGCATTTT
TRBD1	few	TRBV2	TRBJ1-2	CASMVLTGQGQNYGYTF	TGTGCCAGCATGGTTTTGACGGGACAGGGTCAAAACTATGGCTACACCTTC